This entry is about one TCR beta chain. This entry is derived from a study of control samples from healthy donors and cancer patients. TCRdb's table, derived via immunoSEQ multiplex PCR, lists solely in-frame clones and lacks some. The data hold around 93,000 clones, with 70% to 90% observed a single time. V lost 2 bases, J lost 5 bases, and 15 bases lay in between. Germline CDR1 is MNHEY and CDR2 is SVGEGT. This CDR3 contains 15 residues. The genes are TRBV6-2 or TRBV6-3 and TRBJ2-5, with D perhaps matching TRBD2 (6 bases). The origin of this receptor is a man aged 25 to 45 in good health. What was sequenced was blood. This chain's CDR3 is CASSYRGNQRETQYF. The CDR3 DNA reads TGTGCCAGCAGTTACCGCGGGAATCAGAGGGAGACCCAGTACTTC.